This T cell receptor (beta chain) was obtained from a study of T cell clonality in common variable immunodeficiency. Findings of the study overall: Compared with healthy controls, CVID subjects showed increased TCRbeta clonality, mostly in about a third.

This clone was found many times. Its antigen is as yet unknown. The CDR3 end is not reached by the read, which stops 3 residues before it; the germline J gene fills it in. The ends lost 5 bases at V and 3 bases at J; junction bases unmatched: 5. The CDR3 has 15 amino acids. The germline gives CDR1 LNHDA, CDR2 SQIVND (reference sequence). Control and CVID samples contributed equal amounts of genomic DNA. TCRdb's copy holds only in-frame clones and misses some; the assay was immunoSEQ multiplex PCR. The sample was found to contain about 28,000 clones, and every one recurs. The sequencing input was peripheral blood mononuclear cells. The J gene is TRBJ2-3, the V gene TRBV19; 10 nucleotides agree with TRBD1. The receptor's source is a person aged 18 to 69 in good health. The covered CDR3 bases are TGTGCCAGTAGTGGTCGACAGGGGGCAACAGATACG. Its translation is CASSGRQGATDT. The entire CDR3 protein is CASSGRQGATDTQYF.